This T cell receptor beta chain was retrieved from a study of blood T cell repertoires in COVID-19. Study-level information: T cells, B-cell-depleted T cells, or PBMCs provided the cDNA or gDNA that served as material.

Original analysis: Quantification of nucleated cells was approximated via reference gene primer amplification. Using immunoSEQ multiplex PCR, the repertoire was profiled, and TCRdb retains in-frame clones only, with some absent. That table furnishes V, J and clone size, whereas the DNA furnished D and trimming. The sample records hundreds of thousands of clones, 88% being singletons. Seattle patient enrollment occurred during active infection, with longitudinal follow-up thereafter. Trimming took 5 bases from V and 0 from J; bases not matched to a gene: 1. The CDR3 runs to 15 residues. Germline CDR1 and CDR2: SNHLY and FYNNEI.

Sequencing was carried out using peripheral blood. The chain recombines TRBV2 with TRBJ2-2, with 9 bases identical to TRBD2. This clonotype originated in a woman aged 70 to 79 with COVID-19, enrolled during active disease. This CDR3 is CASSRLAANTGELFF. CDR3 sequence (DNA): TGTGCCAGCAGTAGACTAGCGGCGAACACCGGGGAGCTGTTTTTT.